The following is a T cell receptor (beta chain) sequence with its context. Antigen unknown. The V gene lost 6 bases and the J gene lost 5 bases, with 7 bases spanning the gap. CDR3 size: 11 residues. Germline V gives CDR1 ENHRY, CDR2 SYGVKD. Use of 60 Vbeta and 13 Jbeta primers characterized the PCR. This table comes from immunoSEQ multiplex PCR, and its TCRdb copy is limited to in-frame clones, with some not included. This sample yields around 130,000 clones, of which 60% to 85% are seen a single time; approximately 1.5% belongs to the top ten. The sample is drawn from a study of cytomegalovirus exposure and HLA in healthy donors. Regarding the study as a whole: Analysis was carried out at a later point, and it linked a missense DCLRE1C variant to TCR beta V- and J-gene trimming. Analyzed later, most CMV-associated TCR beta chains appeared HLA-restricted. The authors later found HLA-associated TCR beta chains more clonally expanded than equally common others.

The sample was PBMCs. The chain employs TRBV10-3 and TRBJ1-1; D unresolved. This TCR was recovered from a woman in her late teens or twenties in good health and CMV-seronegative. Here the CDR3 reads CAISGETEAFF. DNA for the CDR3: TGTGCCATCAGCGGGGAAACTGAAGCTTTCTTT.